This record concerns one T cell receptor beta chain sequence. Antigen unknown. With 7 bases removed from V and 3 bases from J, the gap between germline ends came to 12 bases. The CDR3 loop spans 14 amino acids. Germline V gene sequence: CDR1 SNHLY, CDR2 FYNNEI. This record comes from a study of cytomegalovirus exposure and HLA in healthy donors. With 60 Vbeta and 13 Jbeta primers, the PCR was carried out. In the source study's methods: In a later analysis, of some 80 million unique beta chains, about 10 million appeared in at least two donors. Clones were read by immunoSEQ multiplex PCR, and TCRdb kept only the in-frame ones, dropping some. V and J calls and clone size are copied from that table; D and trimming were computed from the DNA. This table has 130,000 or so clones, 73% appearing once. Notes on the study in general: The study carried out a later analysis of TCR beta sequences. It associated 15,000 to 20,000 of them with specific HLA alleles at a false discovery rate of 0.05. Indistinguishability led to the exclusion of some V segments, TRBV6-2 and TRBV6-3 included. The authors enumerated 150 to 200 TCR beta chains as linked to cytomegalovirus.

This sequence was found in a woman between 35 and 50 years old in good health and CMV-seropositive. The gene calls are TRBV2 and TRBJ1-4; TRBD1 is a possible D gene (6 bases). Sequencing used PBMCs. CDR3 protein: CASNQQGPNEKLFF. The CDR3 DNA reads TGTGCCAGCAACCAACAGGGCCCTAATGAAAAACTGTTTTTT.